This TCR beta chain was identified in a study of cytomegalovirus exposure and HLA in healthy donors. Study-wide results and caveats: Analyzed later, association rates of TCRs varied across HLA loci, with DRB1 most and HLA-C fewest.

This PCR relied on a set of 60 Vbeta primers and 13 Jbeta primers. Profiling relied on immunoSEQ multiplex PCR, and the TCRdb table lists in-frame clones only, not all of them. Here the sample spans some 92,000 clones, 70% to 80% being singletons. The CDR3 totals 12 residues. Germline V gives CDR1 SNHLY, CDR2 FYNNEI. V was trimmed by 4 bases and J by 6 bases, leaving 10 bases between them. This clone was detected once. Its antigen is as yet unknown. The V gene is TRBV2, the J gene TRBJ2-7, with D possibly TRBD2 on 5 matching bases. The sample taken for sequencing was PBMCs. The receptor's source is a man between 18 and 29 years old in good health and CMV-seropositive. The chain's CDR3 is CASSVGEVEQYF. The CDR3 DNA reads TGTGCCAGCAGTGTCGGGGAAGTCGAGCAGTACTTC.